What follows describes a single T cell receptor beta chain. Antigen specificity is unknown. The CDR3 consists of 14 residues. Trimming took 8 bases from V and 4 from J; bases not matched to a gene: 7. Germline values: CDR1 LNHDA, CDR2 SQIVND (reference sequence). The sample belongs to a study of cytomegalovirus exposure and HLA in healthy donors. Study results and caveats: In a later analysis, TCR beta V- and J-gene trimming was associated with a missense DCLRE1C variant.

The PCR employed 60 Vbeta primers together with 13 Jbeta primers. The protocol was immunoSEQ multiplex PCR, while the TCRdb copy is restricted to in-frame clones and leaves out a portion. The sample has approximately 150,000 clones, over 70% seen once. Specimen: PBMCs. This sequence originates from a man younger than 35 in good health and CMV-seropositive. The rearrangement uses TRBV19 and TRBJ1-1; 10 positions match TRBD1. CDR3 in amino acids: CASLVRTGGTEAFF. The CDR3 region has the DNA TGTGCCAGTCTTGTTAGGACAGGGGGCACTGAAGCTTTCTTT.